Listed here are 30 T cell receptor beta chains from one sample, sequenced in a study of follicular helper T cells after annual influenza vaccination (dated 2017 in TCRdb). The time point label for this specimen denotes: 2014-2015 season, pre-vaccination. The method behind the library was the immunoSEQ multiplex PCR assay. The immuneACCESS repertoire file appears here via TCRdb, limited to in-frame rearrangements. These files lack a portion of the clones; in checked studies, under half of the deficit traces to unresolved V genes, and the cause of the others is not known. The table for this sample lists some 8,300 clones; 82% of them were counted only once. The ten largest make up approximately 1.1% of the sample. This sample comprised CXCR5+ CD38- circulating T follicular helper cells from blood, obtained on the day of influenza vaccination. The cell subset or site tag for this specimen amounts to: circulating Tfh, non-naive CD4+CXCR5+PD-1+ (ICOS+CD38+ or ICOS-CD38-). The receptors were sampled from an adult who received the influenza vaccine.

The V gene is TRBV30, the J gene TRBJ1-1; D uncertain. The V end was cut by 3 bases, the J end by 1 base, with 6 bases between. The CDR3 is 12 amino acids. The germline gives CDR1 GTSNPN, CDR2 SVGIG (reference sequence). CDR3 amino acids: CAWRAGNTEAFF. CDR3 nucleotide sequence: TGTGCCTGGAGAGCGGGGAACACTGAAGCTTTCTTT.

V is TRBV4-2 and J is TRBJ1-3, with a weak D call TRBD1 (6 bases). Germline V gene sequence: CDR1 LGHNA, CDR2 YNFKEQ. CDR3 length equals 15 residues. Trimming removed 3 bases from V and 7 bases from J, with 16 bases in between. CDR3: CASSQPSGAGNTIYF. CDR3 DNA sequence: TGTGCCAGCAGCCAGCCGTCAGGGGCAGGGAACACCATATATTTT.

The chain is built from TRBV11-2 and TRBJ2-7; D perhaps matches TRBD1 (5 bases). Germline CDR1 and CDR2: SGHAT and FQNNGV. V gave up 1 base and J gave up 2 bases, with 6 bases separating them. The CDR3 extends over 13 amino acids. CDR3 in DNA: TGTGCCAGCAGCTTAGTACAGGCCTACGAGCAGTACTTC. This codes for CASSLVQAYEQYF.

The chain links TRBV30 to TRBJ2-2; tentatively, D is TRBD2 (7 bases). From germline, CDR1 is GTSNPN and CDR2 SVGIG (reference sequence). Trimming pared 3 bases from V and 9 bases from J, leaving 14 bases between. This CDR3 contains 13 residues. The CDR3 DNA is TGTGCCTGGAGCTGGGGGGGCATTAGGGAGCTGTTTTTT. As protein: CAWSWGGIRELFF. Supplemented by reference TRBV30 and TRBJ2-2, the full variable domain reads SQTIHQWPATLVQPVGSPLSLECTVEGTSNPNLYWYRQAAGRGLQLLFYSVGIGQISSEVPQNLSASRPQDRQFILSSKKLLLSDSGFYLCAWSWGGIRELFFGEGSRLTVL.

J is TRBJ2-5 and V is TRBV30; TRBD1 matches at 9 bases. The CDR3 totals 15 residues. The germline CDR1 and CDR2 sequences are GTSNPN and SVGIG (reference sequence). Unmatched junction bases numbered 7, after V lost 2 bases and J lost 3 bases. In nucleotides, the CDR3 is TGTGCCTGGAGTTACACAGGGGGCAAGAAAGAGACCCAGTACTTC. Translation: CAWSYTGGKKETQYF. The full variable domain, rest sourced from reference TRBV30 and TRBJ2-5, is SQTIHQWPATLVQPVGSPLSLECTVEGTSNPNLYWYRQAAGRGLQLLFYSVGIGQISSEVPQNLSASRPQDRQFILSSKKLLLSDSGFYLCAWSYTGGKKETQYFGPGTRLLVL.

V usage is TRBV27 and J usage is TRBJ1-2; 7 bases line up with TRBD1. Germline CDR1 is MNHEY and CDR2 is SMNVEV (reference sequence). The trim removed 2 bases at V and 7 bases at J, leaving 7 bases unmatched. The CDR3 sequence is 14 residues long. Written as DNA, the CDR3 is TGTGCCAGCAGTTTAGGACACAGGGGCTCTGGCTACACCTTC. Amino acid sequence: CASSLGHRGSGYTF.

This chain uses TRBV5-1 with TRBJ1-6; tentative D call: TRBD1 (5 bases). CDR3 length: 17 residues. Germline V gene sequence: CDR1 SGHRS, CDR2 YFSETQ. The V end lost 0 bases, the J end lost 7 bases, and 17 bases lay between the germline ends. CDR3 coding DNA: TGCGCCAGCAGCTTGGCCGGAGGTGTAGGGGAGAATTCACCCCTCCACTTT. As protein: CASSLAGGVGENSPLHF.

The chain recombines TRBV6-1 with TRBJ2-5, with TRBD1 identical over 7 bases. The CDR3 covers 15 residues. Germline trimming cut 6 bases from V and 5 bases from J; bases unmatched to any gene: 12. Germline V lookup: CDR1 MNHNS, CDR2 SASEGT. The CDR3 loop is CASRRDRAVYETQYF. The DNA of the CDR3 is TGTGCCAGCAGAAGAGACAGGGCTGTCTATGAGACCCAGTACTTC.

The chain has TRBV10-2 and TRBJ1-2; D remains ambiguous. Germline CDR1 reads WSHSY; CDR2 reads SAAADI. V was clipped by 3 bases and J by 1 base, with 0 bases between them. The CDR3 has 11 amino acids. The CDR3 loop reads CASSDNYGYTF. CDR3 sequence (DNA): TGCGCCAGCAGTGATAACTATGGCTACACCTTC.

Details on this clone: This likely comes from a read error, as the CDR3 has no conserved phenylalanine or tryptophan at its end. The DNA is left out, because the CDR3 cannot be placed on it with certainty; the CDR3 is given as TCRdb lists it. The chain carries TRBV28 and TRBJ1-2; TRBD1 was called by the table and not checked on the DNA. The CDR3 is 9 amino acids long, termini counted. Germline V gene lookup returns CDR1 MDHEN and CDR2 SYDVKM. CDR3 sequence: CASRTDRVC.

The chain couples TRBV2 to TRBJ1-2; 7 bases line up with TRBD1. The V gene end was trimmed by 3 bases and the J gene end by 4 bases; junction bases not matched to a gene: 2. The germline gives CDR1 SNHLY, CDR2 FYNNEI. This CDR3 contains 13 residues. The CDR3 region is CASSDTGVYGYTF. The CDR3 DNA sequence: TGTGCCAGCAGTGATACAGGGGTCTATGGCTACACCTTC.

The V and J genes are TRBV6-5 and TRBJ2-3; D is possibly TRBD2 (6 bases). This CDR3 contains 15 residues. Germline lookup yields CDR1 MNHEY and CDR2 SVGAGI. The V gene lost 2 bases and the J gene lost 0 bases, with 9 bases spanning the gap. For the CDR3, the DNA is TGTGCCAGCAGTTACCGGGGGACTAGCACAGATACGCAGTATTTT. Protein sequence: CASSYRGTSTDTQYF.

The rearrangement uses TRBV18 and TRBJ2-3; the D gene is possibly TRBD2 (5 bases). Trimming left V 4 bases short and J 1 base short, with 12 bases between. The germline CDR1 and CDR2 sequences are KGHSH and LQKENI. This CDR3 region has 15 residues. The CDR3 DNA sequence: TGTGCCAGCTCACGGACTGCGGACCGCACAGATACGCAGTATTTT. Its translation: CASSRTADRTDTQYF.

This clone appeared a single time. The V and J genes are TRBV4-2 and TRBJ2-3; a weak D match, TRBD2 (7 bases). Germline V CDR1 and CDR2: LGHNA, YNFKEQ. The CDR3 is 17 amino acids. The V end lost 0 bases, the J end lost 3 bases, and 16 bases lay between the germline ends. CDR3 residues: CASSQEIPGGRTDTQYF. The CDR3 region has the DNA TGTGCCAGCAGCCAAGAGATTCCGGGGGGCCGGACAGATACGCAGTATTTT.

This rearrangement joins TRBV7-8 to TRBJ2-5; the D is unclear. Germline V CDR1 and CDR2: SGHVS, FQNEAQ. With 5 bases removed from V and 4 bases from J, the gap between germline ends came to 14 bases. This CDR3 has 14 residues. The CDR3 nucleotides are TGTGCCAGCAGCCTCGGACGGATTGGAGAGACCCAGTACTTC. Amino acid sequence: CASSLGRIGETQYF.

J is TRBJ2-7 and V is TRBV18; weak D call: TRBD1 (6 bases). Trimming took off 6 bases at V and 3 bases at J, with 12 bases between the two ends. The germline V gene has CDR1 KGHSH and CDR2 LQKENI. The CDR3 totals 13 residues. CDR3 DNA: TGTGCCAGCTCGACGAGCAGGGGCTACGAGCAGTACTTC. Translating it yields CASSTSRGYEQYF.

The table lists this clone with a count of one. This rearrangement joins TRBV28 to TRBJ1-2, with 9 positions matching TRBD1. This CDR3 comprises 12 residues. V shed 11 bases and J 8 bases; nucleotides not matched to a gene: 9. Germline V gene sequence: CDR1 MDHEN, CDR2 SYDVKM. The CDR3 loop reads CAGGTGTRGYTF. CDR3 nucleotides: TGTGCCGGAGGGACAGGGACAAGAGGCTACACCTTC.

This clone was counted a few times. The chain uses TRBV25-1 and TRBJ2-7, with a tentative D call TRBD2 (5 bases). Germline CDR1 reads MGHDK; CDR2 reads SYGVNS. This CDR3 is built from 16 residues. Deletions cut 5 bases from V and 3 bases from J, with 20 bases between. CDR3 coding DNA: TGTGCCAGCAGTAAGGGAGCGAGGGATGGAGACTACGAGCAGTACTTC. Encoded protein: CASSKGARDGDYEQYF.

This clone was picked up one time. The V call is TRBV11-3, the J call TRBJ2-2, with 8 bases matching TRBD1. The V gene's germline CDR1 is SGHNT and CDR2 YENEEA. The CDR3 is 15 residues long. Germline trimming cut 4 bases from V and 2 bases from J; bases unmatched to any gene: 3. As DNA, the CDR3 is TGTGCCAGCAGCTCGGACAGGGCAAACACCGGGGAGCTGTTTTTT. This encodes CASSSDRANTGELFF.

The J gene is TRBJ2-4, the V gene TRBV11-2; D is ambiguous. The CDR3 loop spans 14 amino acids. Trimming took off 5 bases at V and 6 bases at J, with 14 bases between the two ends. Germline V gene lookup returns CDR1 SGHAT and CDR2 FQNNGV. CDR3 sequence reads: CASSVERARNIQYF. CDR3 DNA sequence: TGTGCCAGCAGCGTTGAAAGGGCGAGAAACATTCAGTACTTC.

In its sample, this clone was seen once. This chain uses TRBV11-2 with TRBJ2-7; 10 bases match TRBD1. V dropped 6 bases and J dropped 6; count of bases not matched to a gene: 5. The CDR3 loop spans 13 amino acids. Germline V CDR1 and CDR2: SGHAT, FQNNGV. The CDR3 coding sequence is TGTGCCAGCAGTTGGGACAGGGGTAGCGAGCAGTACTTC. Amino acid sequence: CASSWDRGSEQYF.

J is TRBJ2-7 and V is TRBV30, with 12 bases fitting TRBD2. Germline V lookup: CDR1 GTSNPN, CDR2 SVGIG (reference sequence). The length of the CDR3 is 16 residues. With 3 bases clipped from V and 4 bases from J, the junction kept 10 bases outside the gene matches. DNA for the CDR3: TGTGCCTGGAGCACCGGGCTAGCGGGGGGGAAGTACGAGCAGTACTTC. Protein product: CAWSTGLAGGKYEQYF.

This chain links TRBV7-2 with TRBJ2-5; 8 positions agree with TRBD2. In germline, CDR1 is SGHTA, CDR2 FQGNSA. CDR3 size: 16 residues. V dropped 1 base and J dropped 5; count of bases not matched to a gene: 9. For the CDR3, the DNA is TGTGCCAGCAGCTTAGGGACTAGGCGGGGGGTGGAGACCCAGTACTTC. Protein: CASSLGTRRGVETQYF.

The chain employs TRBV6-5 and TRBJ2-1, with TRBD1 matching 8 bases. Germline loops: CDR1 MNHEY, CDR2 SVGAGI. V lost 8 bases to trimming and J lost 6 bases; unmatched junction nucleotides: 6. CDR3 size: 13 residues. The CDR3 coding sequence is TGTGCCAGCCAGGGGGCATCGAGCAATGAGCAGTTCTTC. Its translation: CASQGASSNEQFF.

The rearrangement links TRBV18 to TRBJ1-4; D unresolved. The germline CDR1 and CDR2 sequences are KGHSH and LQKENI. The CDR3 totals 11 residues. V was clipped by 9 bases and J by 5 bases, with 7 bases between them. The CDR3: CASGENEKLFF. DNA of the CDR3: TGTGCCAGTGGAGAGAATGAAAAACTGTTTTTT.

CDR3 protein: CAWRAGASYNEQFF. CDR3 bases: TGTGCCTGGAGGGCGGGGGCCTCCTACAATGAGCAGTTCTTC. The chain is built from TRBV30 and TRBJ2-1; maybe TRBD2 (7 bases). CDR1 and CDR2 (germline): GTSNPN, SVGIG (reference sequence). The CDR3 totals 14 residues. The V gene lost 3 bases and the J gene lost 0 bases, with 9 bases spanning the gap.

This rearrangement joins TRBV11-2 to TRBJ1-1; no clear D. This CDR3 comprises 13 residues. Between the trimmed V and J ends, which lost 4 bases and 5 bases, there was a span of 11 bases. CDR1 is SGHAT and CDR2 is FQNNGV in the germline V gene. The CDR3: CASSWERATEAFF. The CDR3 DNA reads as TGTGCCAGCAGCTGGGAGAGGGCGACTGAAGCTTTCTTT.

This clone was seen more than once but under ten times. V is TRBV2 and J is TRBJ2-3; the D call may be TRBD1 or TRBD2 (7 bases each). The CDR3 contains 15 residues. Deletions cut 7 bases from V and 2 bases from J, with 16 bases between. Germline V gene data show CDR1 as SNHLY and CDR2 as FYNNEI. The CDR3 DNA reads as TGTGCCAGCATGGGGGGGACAGCTTCCACAGATACGCAGTATTTT. It specifies CASMGGTASTDTQYF.

The rearrangement uses TRBV5-7 and TRBJ2-3; tentatively, D is TRBD1 (6 bases). TRBV5-7 is placed among ORFs of uncertain function. This CDR3 region has 16 residues. With 0 bases removed from V and 0 bases from J, the gap between germline ends came to 11 bases. The CDR3 DNA reads as TGTGCCAGCAGCTTGGGGGGGCACTCTAGCACAGATACGCAGTATTTT. This encodes CASSLGGHSSTDTQYF.

The genes are TRBV28 and TRBJ2-1, with a tentative D call TRBD1 (5 bases). V was shortened by 5 bases and J by 3 bases, with 11 bases between the two germline ends. From germline, CDR1 is MDHEN and CDR2 SYDVKM. CDR3 length: 14 residues. The CDR3 sequence: CASSKGLRYNEQFF. The CDR3 coding sequence is TGTGCCAGCAGTAAGGGGCTCCGCTACAATGAGCAGTTCTTC.